This T cell receptor beta chain originates from a study of shared clonotypes between healthy human individuals. Generated by immunoSEQ multiplex PCR, the TCRdb table keeps only in-frame clones and is missing some. The table shows roughly 1,000,000 clones, with approximately 80% occurring only once. The CDR3 covers 15 residues. Germline V gives CDR1 MGHRA, CDR2 YSYEKL. Trimming removed 1 base at V and 3 bases at J, with 10 bases between. The clonotype was recovered from a man aged 18 to 29 in good health. Some clones in this sample may be carry-over from other donors' samples. The sample comprised memory CD4+ T cells from PBMCs. This sample's subset: CD45RA-negative fraction. The genes are TRBV4-1 and TRBJ1-5; weak D call: TRBD1 (5 bases). CDR3 loop: CASSQGRGSNQPQHF. CDR3 sequence (DNA): TGCGCCAGCAGCCAAGGTAGGGGTTCCAATCAGCCCCAGCATTTT.